One sample yielded the 22 T cell receptor beta chains listed below, sequenced in a study of blood T cell repertoires in COVID-19. The protocol was immunoSEQ multiplex PCR, while the TCRdb copy is restricted to in-frame clones and leaves out a portion. Of about 150,000 clones listed, 83% are singletons. The sample taken for sequencing was peripheral blood. Every receptor here comes from a woman at least 80 years old with acute or convalescent COVID-19.

The chain recombines TRBV4-3 with TRBJ1-1, with a tentative D call TRBD1 (5 bases). The germline CDR1 and CDR2 sequences are LGHNA and YSLEER. This CDR3 is built from 13 residues. Trimming left V 1 base short and J 3 bases short, with 6 bases between. The CDR3: CASSQAGDTEAFF. The CDR3, as DNA: TGCGCCAGCAGCCAAGCGGGGGACACTGAAGCTTTCTTT.

The CDR3 bases are TGTGCCATCAGTGAGTCAGGAAGACAGAACACTGAAGCTTTCTTT. It codes for CAISESGRQNTEAFF. The V call is TRBV10-3, the J call TRBJ1-1, with no clear D. CDR3 length equals 15 residues. Trimming shortened V by 0 bases and J by 1 base, and 9 bases separated the two germline ends. Germline assignment: CDR1 ENHRY and CDR2 SYGVKD.

This sequence joins TRBV6-4 and TRBJ1-1; 7 bases are a match to TRBD1. The CDR3 sequence is 13 residues long. Trimming removed 8 bases from V and 3 bases from J; junction bases left unmatched: 6. The germline V gene encodes CDR1 MRHNA and CDR2 SNTAGT. This chain's CDR3 is CASSTGTDTEAFF. CDR3 bases: TGTGCCAGCTCGACAGGGACGGACACTGAAGCTTTCTTT.

This chain links TRBV7-9 with TRBJ2-6; tentatively, D is TRBD1 (5 bases). CDR1 and CDR2 from the germline V gene are SEHNR and FQNEAQ (reference sequence). This CDR3 contains 15 residues. V dropped 7 bases and J dropped 0 bases, with 10 bases sitting between them. The CDR3 here is CASNVGVSGANVLTF. The CDR3 DNA sequence: TGTGCCAGCAACGTAGGGGTCTCTGGGGCCAACGTCCTGACTTTC.

The chain links TRBV2 to TRBJ2-3; 11 bases map to TRBD2. The trim removed 8 bases at V and 0 bases at J, leaving 4 bases unmatched. This CDR3 has 15 amino acids. CDR1 is SNHLY, CDR2 FYNNEI, per germline. The CDR3 loop reads CASGGTSGSTDTQYF. The CDR3 nucleotides are TGTGCCAGCGGGGGGACTAGCGGCAGCACAGATACGCAGTATTTT.

The J gene is TRBJ2-1, the V gene TRBV6-5, with TRBD1 identical over 10 bases. The trim removed 5 bases at V and 2 bases at J, leaving 3 bases unmatched. CDR1 and CDR2 (germline): MNHEY, SVGAGI. The CDR3 has 15 amino acids. The CDR3 spells CASSQTGGAYNEQFF. The CDR3 bases are TGTGCCAGCAGTCAGACAGGGGGCGCCTACAATGAGCAGTTCTTC.

The rearrangement joins TRBV28 to TRBJ2-5; a weak D match, TRBD2 (6 bases). Germline loops: CDR1 MDHEN, CDR2 SYDVKM. The CDR3 has 14 amino acids. Trimming took off 3 bases at V and 1 base at J, with 9 bases between the two ends. The CDR3 is CASSFGGLQETQYF. CDR3 bases: TGTGCCAGCAGTTTTGGAGGGCTCCAAGAGACCCAGTACTTC.

This chain uses TRBV2 with TRBJ2-1, with D hard to call. The CDR3 contains 11 residues. Trimming took off 8 bases at V and 5 bases at J, with 7 bases between the two ends. Germline values: CDR1 SNHLY, CDR2 FYNNEI. The DNA for the CDR3 is TGTGCCAGCGTTATCGACAATGAGCAGTTCTTC. Protein sequence: CASVIDNEQFF.

The genes are TRBV6-5 and TRBJ1-5; 9 nucleotides line up with TRBD1. Trimming took 7 bases from V and 6 from J; bases not matched to a gene: 10. CDR3 size: 15 residues. Germline CDR1 is MNHEY and CDR2 is SVGAGI. DNA for the CDR3: TGTGCCAGCACCCAAAGGGGACAGGGCATTCAGCCCCAGCATTTT. Translating gives CASTQRGQGIQPQHF.

The chain couples TRBV5-4 to TRBJ2-3; 11 bases line up with TRBD2. The CDR3 consists of 17 residues. Germline CDR1 and CDR2: SGHNT and YYREEE (reference sequence). The trim removed 0 bases at V and 5 bases at J, leaving 8 bases unmatched. Here the CDR3 reads CASSLELSGRAGDTQYF. CDR3 coding DNA: TGTGCCAGCAGCTTGGAACTTAGCGGGAGGGCCGGAGATACGCAGTATTTT.

This clone was observed once. This chain joins TRBV29-1 and TRBJ2-2; TRBD1 might be the D (5 bases). Trimming took off 8 bases at V and 5 bases at J, with 15 bases between the two ends. This CDR3 is built from 13 residues. CDR1 is SQVTM, CDR2 ANQGSEA, per germline. The CDR3 DNA reads TGCAGCTATGATAGAGCAGGGACCGGGGAGCTGTTTTTT. It codes for CSYDRAGTGELFF.

The chain uses TRBV7-9 and TRBJ1-4; 9 bases agree with TRBD1. This CDR3 spans 16 amino acids. Germline-derived CDR1 and CDR2 are SEHNR and FQNEAQ (reference sequence). V shed 5 bases, J shed 6 bases, and the junction held 10 bases outside the gene matches. In DNA form, the CDR3 reads TGTGCCAGCAGCCAATGGGGCCGACAGGGGGATGAAAAACTGTTTTTT. Encoded protein: CASSQWGRQGDEKLFF.

This chain uses TRBV19 with TRBJ2-2; 11 nucleotides match TRBD2. Germline CDR1 and CDR2: LNHDA and SQIVND (reference sequence). This CDR3 spans 15 amino acids. J lost 7 bases, V lost 6 bases, and 7 bases had no gene match. The DNA of the CDR3 is TGTGCCAGTAGCCTACTAGCGGGGGTTGGCGGGGAGCTGTTTTTT. Protein: CASSLLAGVGGELFF.

The rearrangement uses TRBV14 and TRBJ1-6; a possible D gene is TRBD1 (6 bases). The V and J ends lost 3 bases and 7 bases respectively, with 13 bases between them. Looked up from germline, CDR1 is SGHDN and CDR2 is FVKESK. The CDR3 loop spans 15 amino acids. Here the CDR3 reads CASSQGAGVNSPLHF. The CDR3 DNA is TGTGCCAGCAGCCAGGGGGCAGGGGTCAATTCACCCCTCCACTTT.

Remarks on this clone: Additional DNA sequences in this sample encode the identical CDR3. The rearrangement joins TRBV7-3 to TRBJ2-3; no reliable D call. The CDR3 has 12 residues. Per germline, CDR1 SGHTA and CDR2 FQGTGA. Trimming removed 5 bases at V and 1 base at J, with 4 bases between. CDR3 coding DNA: TGTGCCAGCAGCCCCGGCACAGATACGCAGTATTTT. This encodes CASSPGTDTQYF.

The chain uses TRBV4-1 and TRBJ2-7, with D unresolved. This CDR3 has 13 residues. Germline CDR1 is MGHRA and CDR2 is YSYEKL. V lost 3 bases, J lost 1 base, and 7 bases lay in between. The CDR3 is CASSHTGSYEQYF. Here the CDR3 DNA reads TGCGCCAGCAGCCACACGGGTTCCTACGAGCAGTACTTC.

The V gene is TRBV27, the J gene TRBJ2-5, with 15 bases fitting TRBD2. Germline CDR1 MNHEY, CDR2 SMNVEV (reference sequence). V lost 5 bases and J lost 4; bases outside the gene matches: 2. The CDR3 loop spans 15 amino acids. This CDR3 reads CASSGLAGGPETQYF. The CDR3 DNA reads as TGTGCCAGCAGTGGACTAGCGGGGGGGCCAGAGACCCAGTACTTC.

CDR3 region: CASSLARLAGSGGTQSYEQYF. CDR3 in DNA: TGTGCCAGCAGCTTAGCACGACTGGCGGGTAGCGGGGGAACTCAATCCTACGAGCAGTACTTC. The chain carries TRBV7-2 and TRBJ2-7; 9 bases are shared with TRBD2. The V segment lost 0 bases and the J segment 1 base; nucleotides outside the gene matches: 19. CDR1 and CDR2 (germline): SGHTA, FQGNSA. This CDR3 has 21 amino acids.

The chain employs TRBV19 and TRBJ1-2; D is perhaps TRBD1 (5 bases). The length of the CDR3 is 14 residues. The V end lost 3 bases, the J end lost 1 base, and 9 bases lay between the germline ends. From germline, CDR1 is LNHDA and CDR2 SQIVND (reference sequence). This CDR3 reads CASSISGVNYGYTF. The CDR3 DNA is TGTGCCAGTAGTATTTCGGGGGTTAACTATGGCTACACCTTC.

The genes are TRBV12-3 or TRBV12-4 and TRBJ2-7; a possible D gene is TRBD2 (6 bases). The CDR3 length is 13 residues. The ends were cut back, 8 bases at V and 0 bases at J, with 11 bases in the middle. The CDR3 DNA reads TGTGCCAGCGGACGGGGGAGCTCCTACGAGCAGTACTTC. Translating it yields CASGRGSSYEQYF.

V gene TRBV20-1 combines with J gene TRBJ1-1; 8 bases are a match to TRBD1. Germline lookup yields CDR1 DFQATT and CDR2 SNEGSKA (reference sequence). V lost 3 bases to trimming and J lost 4 bases; unmatched junction nucleotides: 7. The CDR3 has 14 amino acids. The CDR3 loop reads CSASEQGGTTEAFF. CDR3 nucleotide sequence: TGCAGTGCTAGTGAACAGGGGGGAACCACTGAAGCTTTCTTT.

The chain has TRBV2 and TRBJ2-7; 7 bases are a match to TRBD1. Germline CDR1 is SNHLY and CDR2 is FYNNEI. V lost 6 bases to trimming and J lost 2 bases; unmatched junction nucleotides: 13. The length of the CDR3 is 16 residues. The CDR3 bases are TGTGCCAGCAGGGGGGACAGCCTTATAGGGGCCTACGAGCAGTACTTC. Its translation is CASRGDSLIGAYEQYF.